This TCR beta chain was sequenced for a study of beta chain features in type 1 diabetes. CD45RO/CCR7/CD25/CD127/CD95/CD27 staining was used to isolate CD4+ naive, central memory, regulatory and stem cell-like memory cells by sorting. This clone has just a few counts. Its antigen is currently unknown. Germline V lookup: CDR1 MGHRA, CDR2 YSYEKL. The CDR3 contains 16 residues. The V and J ends lost 1 base and 5 bases respectively, with 16 bases between them. All of the isolated RNA was reverse transcribed, so expressed TCRB transcripts were sequenced. Assay: immunoSEQ multiplex PCR; the TCRdb copy retains only in-frame clones and omits some. The table shows about 300,000 clones, with approximately 13% occurring only once. Overall study findings and caveats: In every one of the four CD4+ subsets, TCRB CDR3s were moderately but significantly shorter in Type 1 diabetes patients. Patients with type 1 diabetes carried fewer insertions and had more deletions at their VDJ junctions. The similarity of naive, central memory and Treg TCRB repertoires appeared greater among patients than among healthy donors.

The origin of this receptor is a woman between 18 and 30 years old with type 1 diabetes. The sequenced sample consisted of naive CD4+ T cells from blood. The chain joins TRBV4-1 to TRBJ2-3; D remains ambiguous. CDR3 amino acids: CASSQASIGVGDTQYF. For the CDR3, the DNA is TGCGCCAGCAGCCAAGCTTCGATAGGAGTAGGAGATACGCAGTATTTT.